This TCR beta chain comes out of a study of CDR3 diversity in severe acne (dated by TCRdb to the late 2010s). The library was obtained by PCR. The instrument given in TCRdb is Illumina HiSeq 2000. TCRdb passed the public sequencing reads through fastp at Q25 and MiXCR, retaining productive beta sequences. Entries that share a CDR3 protein sequence are merged under the most common genes and DNA. The sample table shows more than 70,000 distinct CDR3 sequences, and around half are seen once. The ten largest account for 10% of the sample. As to this clonotype: This receptor's antigen is unknown. There are no base qualities to consult, and no much larger clone falls within one base.

Reading the germline V gene gives CDR1 WSHSY and CDR2 SAAADI. The CDR3 has 14 amino acids, counting the end cysteine and phenylalanine. The sequence is cut down to CDR3 DNA, 42 bases in frame from base 1. Here V drops 4 bases and J drops 3 bases, and the junction holds 3 bases not matched to any gene. The chain couples TRBV10-2 to TRBJ2-7; 10 nucleotides in the junction match TRBD1. This clonotype was obtained from a male donor in good health, serving as a control. Sequencing was done on a sample of blood. CDR3 protein: CASSGTGGGYEQYF. The nucleotides are TGCGCCAGCAGTGGGACAGGGGGGGGCTACGAGCAGTACTTC.